A single sample is the source of the 5 T cell receptor beta chains below, sequenced in a study of T cell repertoires in cytomegalovirus infection (dated by TCRdb to about 2019). Data came from an Illumina HiSeq 1500. TCRdb took the public reads, trimmed them with fastp at Q25, ran MiXCR for clone calling and kept in-frame beta chains. One record per CDR3 amino acid sequence lists the most common genes and DNA. This sample is represented by 65,000 to 90,000 distinct CDR3 sequences; under 4.5% of them were singletons. Around 21% of the sample goes to the ten largest clones. The source material was PBMCs. The receptor set was obtained from a human donor in good health (CMV status not recorded). Some clones in this sample may be carry-over from other donors' samples.

This chain joins TRBV4-1 and TRBJ1-1, with TRBD1 matching 7 bases. After removal of 1 base from V and 1 base from J, the junction contained 6 bases not matched to a gene. CDR3 length: 16 residues. The V gene's germline CDR1 is MGHRA and CDR2 YSYEKL. The CDR3 region has the DNA TGCGCCAGCAGCCAAGCACAGGGGTCTTCGAACACTGAAGCTTTCTTT. Protein: CASSQAQGSSNTEAFF.

This clonotype occurred many times. J is TRBJ1-5 and V is TRBV7-8; tentatively, D is TRBD1 (5 bases). The V end lost 4 bases, the J end lost 6 bases, and 10 bases lay between the germline ends. The CDR3 totals 13 residues. Germline values: CDR1 SGHVS, CDR2 FQNEAQ. DNA for the CDR3: TGTGCCAGCAGCTCCCAGGGAGGTCAGCCCCAGCATTTT. Its protein is CASSSQGGQPQHF.

Remarks on this clonotype: Compared with germline, one end of the junction differs, possibly owing to a read error. The V and J genes are TRBV6-6 and TRBJ2-7; D is unclear. CDR1 is MNHNY and CDR2 is SVGAGI in the germline V gene (reference sequence). The CDR3 totals 13 residues. CDR3 loop: CASSPVDFYEKYF. CDR3 DNA sequence: TGTGCCAGCAGCCCTGTCGATTTCTACGAGAAGTACTTC.

This clonotype showed up many times. The rearrangement links TRBV7-2 to TRBJ1-1; no reliable D call. Trimming pared 1 base from V and 7 bases from J, leaving 10 bases between. The CDR3 is made up of 13 amino acids. Germline assignment: CDR1 SGHTA and CDR2 FQGNSA. CDR3 sequence reads: CASSLGAKYEAFF. CDR3 in DNA: TGTGCCAGCAGCTTAGGGGCAAAGTATGAAGCTTTCTTT.

This clonotype appeared many times. V usage is TRBV11-2 and J usage is TRBJ2-1; 8 bases map to TRBD2. The CDR3 covers 15 residues. CDR1 and CDR2 (germline): SGHAT, FQNNGV. After removal of 6 bases from V and 0 bases from J, the junction contained 4 bases not matched to a gene. The CDR3 here is CASSKRESSYNEQFF. CDR3 DNA sequence: TGTGCCAGCAGTAAGCGGGAGAGCTCCTACAATGAGCAGTTCTTC.